This is a list of T cell receptor beta chains from one sample in a study of T cells in Graves' hyperthyroidism and ophthalmopathy. TCRdb used MiXCR to reprocess the multiplex PCR reads, holding one entry per CDR3 protein. The top ten hold 3.8% of the sample, which has 600,000 or so distinct CDR3 sequences, 16% seen once. Sequenced sample: blood. These receptors came from a woman aged 25 to 39 with Graves' hyperthyroidism. Both conserved end residues are part of each CDR3. The D gene is left open where the match is weak. Clone size is not always given. Where it is, it says once, few, many or a class for expanded clones.

CDR3: CSAPGTGGEKLFF; DNA: TGCAGTGCTCCCGGGACAGGGGGGGAAAAACTGTTTTTT; D: TRBD1; size: .; V: TRBV20-1; J: TRBJ1-4
CDR3: CASSLKLLQDRPNYGYTF; DNA: TGTGCCAGCAGCTTAAAATTACTTCAGGACAGGCCCAACTATGGCTACACCTTC; D: TRBD1; size: few; V: TRBV7-2; J: TRBJ1-2
CDR3: CSAKRTGVTYEQYF; DNA: TGCAGTGCTAAGCGGACAGGGGTCACCTACGAGCAGTACTTC; D: TRBD1; size: many; V: TRBV20-1; J: TRBJ2-7
CDR3: CASTGSGNTEAFF; DNA: TGTGCCAGTACTGGGTCGGGGAACACTGAAGCTTTCTTT; D: .; size: .; V: TRBV19; J: TRBJ1-1
CDR3: CASSQKSSGELFF; DNA: TGTGCCAGCAGCCAGAAGTCGTCAGGGGAGCTGTTTTTT; D: .; size: few; V: TRBV7-9; J: TRBJ2-2
CDR3: CSVEGDRDQPQHF; DNA: TGCAGCGTTGAAGGGGACAGAGATCAGCCCCAGCATTTT; D: TRBD1; size: many; V: TRBV29-1; J: TRBJ1-5
CDR3: CSASGTGGYEQYF; DNA: TGCAGCGCATCCGGGACAGGGGGTTACGAGCAGTACTTC; D: TRBD1; size: many; V: TRBV29-1; J: TRBJ2-7
CDR3: CASSLWGNQLQPQHF; DNA: TGTGCCAGCAGTTTATGGGGTAATCAGTTGCAGCCCCAGCATTTT; D: .; size: many; V: TRBV28; J: TRBJ1-5
CDR3: CASSVDMGYGYTF; DNA: TGTGCCAGCAGTGTGGACATGGGGTATGGCTACACCTTC; D: .; size: many; V: TRBV6-1; J: TRBJ1-2
CDR3: CSALPGLAYEQYF; DNA: TGCAGTGCTCTACCGGGACTAGCCTACGAGCAGTACTTC; D: TRBD2; size: once; V: TRBV20-1; J: TRBJ2-7
CDR3: CAWSGAGGFNTEAFF; DNA: TGTGCCTGGAGTGGGGCAGGGGGCTTTAACACTGAAGCTTTCTTT; D: TRBD1; size: few; V: TRBV30; J: TRBJ1-1
CDR3: CASSSSRGVSEAFF; DNA: TGTGCCAGCAGTTCATCTCGGGGGGTCAGTGAAGCTTTCTTT; D: .; size: many; V: TRBV6-1; J: TRBJ1-1
CDR3: CASSFGTNDETQYF; DNA: TGTGCCAGCAGCTTTGGGACAAACGATGAGACCCAGTACTTC; D: .; size: .; V: TRBV7-6; J: TRBJ2-5
CDR3: CASSLDRGPGETQYF; DNA: TGTGCCAGCAGCTTGGACAGGGGGCCGGGAGAGACCCAGTACTTC; D: TRBD1; size: .; V: TRBV11-2; J: TRBJ2-5
CDR3: CASSFPPDRSRETQYF; DNA: TGTGCCAGCAGTTTCCCCCCGGACAGGTCCCGAGAGACCCAGTACTTC; D: TRBD1; size: few; V: TRBV28; J: TRBJ2-5
CDR3: CASSQVGKGDYNEQFF; DNA: TGTGCCAGCAGCCAAGTTGGAAAAGGGGATTACAATGAGCAGTTCTTC; D: .; size: .; V: TRBV7-3; J: TRBJ2-1
CDR3: CASSEFRRGNNEQFF; DNA: TGCGCCAGCAGTGAGTTTAGGCGGGGGAACAATGAGCAGTTCTTC; D: TRBD2; size: few; V: TRBV10-1; J: TRBJ2-1
CDR3: CSASKTGGVRETQYF; DNA: TGCAGTGCTAGTAAGACGGGAGGAGTGAGAGAGACCCAGTACTTC; D: TRBD2; size: many; V: TRBV20-1; J: TRBJ2-5
CDR3: CASGASGFGNQPQHF; DNA: TGTGCCAGTGGGGCAAGCGGGTTTGGCAATCAGCCCCAGCATTTT; D: .; size: .; V: TRBV5-8; J: TRBJ1-5
CDR3: CASGTTRGEAFF; DNA: TGTGCCAGCGGGACTACAAGGGGTGAAGCTTTCTTT; D: .; size: many; V: TRBV2; J: TRBJ1-1
CDR3: CASSFPPGRGLYGYTF; DNA: TGTGCCAGCAGCTTCCCCCCGGGCAGGGGGCTCTATGGCTACACCTTC; D: TRBD1; size: .; V: TRBV11-2; J: TRBJ1-2
CDR3: CSAPDRGYEQFF; DNA: TGCAGTGCTCCGGACAGGGGGTATGAGCAGTTCTTC; D: TRBD1; size: many; V: TRBV20-1; J: TRBJ2-1
CDR3: CASSFGPGGLALFF; DNA: TGTGCCAGCAGCTTCGGCCCTGGGGGACTAGCGCTGTTCTTC; D: TRBD2; size: .; V: TRBV5-6; J: TRBJ2-1
CDR3: CSARLRNEQFF; DNA: TGCAGTGCTAGACTAAGGAATGAGCAGTTCTTC; D: .; size: .; V: TRBV20-1; J: TRBJ2-1
CDR3: CASSEGKVYREAQYF; DNA: TGTGCCAGCAGTGAAGGCAAGGTGTACAGGGAGGCCCAGTACTTC; D: .; size: many; V: TRBV2; J: TRBJ2-5
CDR3: CASYKETNTEAFF; DNA: TGTGCCAGCTATAAGGAAACGAACACTGAAGCTTTCTTT; D: .; size: many; V: TRBV28; J: TRBJ1-1
CDR3: CSAILAGSTDTQYF; DNA: TGCAGTGCTATACTAGCGGGAAGCACAGATACGCAGTATTTT; D: TRBD2; size: few; V: TRBV20-1; J: TRBJ2-3
CDR3: CASRERGTEAFF; DNA: TGTGCCAGCCGAGAAAGGGGAACTGAAGCTTTCTTT; D: .; size: many; V: TRBV6-1; J: TRBJ1-1
CDR3: CASSSWGNVAKNIQYF; DNA: TGTGCCAGCAGTTCCTGGGGGAATGTGGCCAAAAACATTCAGTACTTC; D: .; size: many; V: TRBV28; J: TRBJ2-4
CDR3: CASSFSGFEAFF; DNA: TGTGCCAGCAGCTTTTCCGGGTTTGAAGCTTTCTTT; D: .; size: many; V: TRBV5-6; J: TRBJ1-1
CDR3: CATQDLAYEQYF; DNA: TGTGCCACTCAGGATCTCGCCTACGAGCAGTACTTC; D: .; size: many; V: TRBV6-2/TRBV6-3; J: TRBJ2-7
CDR3: CASSVGEVTGELFF; DNA: TGTGCCAGCAGCGTAGGCGAGGTCACCGGGGAGCTGTTTTTT; D: .; size: few; V: TRBV9; J: TRBJ2-2
CDR3: CASSHVPPGSEQYF; DNA: TGTGCCAGCAGCCACGTGCCGCCAGGATCCGAGCAGTACTTC; D: .; size: many; V: TRBV7-9; J: TRBJ2-7
CDR3: CASSYSGSDTGELFF; DNA: TGCGCCAGCAGCTATAGCGGGAGTGACACCGGGGAGCTGTTTTTT; D: TRBD2; size: .; V: TRBV5-1; J: TRBJ2-2
CDR3: CASSPGTARGHTEAFF; DNA: TGTGCCAGCAGTCCCGGGACTGCCAGGGGCCACACTGAAGCTTTCTTT; D: .; size: few; V: TRBV27; J: TRBJ1-1
CDR3: CASSDSSGSYPGELFF; DNA: TGTGCCAGCAGTGACTCAAGCGGGAGTTACCCCGGGGAGCTGTTTTTT; D: TRBD2; size: many; V: TRBV2; J: TRBJ2-2
CDR3: CSATGGGSEYNEQFF; DNA: TGCAGTGCTACGGGGGGCGGGAGTGAATACAATGAGCAGTTCTTC; D: .; size: .; V: TRBV20-1; J: TRBJ2-1
CDR3: CASSDLDDEQFF; DNA: TGTGCCAGCAGCGACCTAGACGATGAGCAGTTCTTC; D: .; size: .; V: TRBV7-3; J: TRBJ2-1
CDR3: CSARDGRWGEQFF; DNA: TGCAGTGCTAGAGACGGCAGGTGGGGTGAGCAGTTCTTC; D: .; size: .; V: TRBV20-1; J: TRBJ2-1
CDR3: CASSLSLGKEAQYF; DNA: TGCGCCAGCAGCTTGTCACTGGGCAAAGAGGCCCAGTACTTC; D: .; size: .; V: TRBV5-1; J: TRBJ2-5
CDR3: CAWTTGNTDTQYF; DNA: TGTGCCTGGACCACGGGGAACACAGATACGCAGTATTTT; D: .; size: many; V: TRBV30; J: TRBJ2-3
CDR3: CASRLSSRAPYEQYF; DNA: TGCGCCAGCAGGTTGAGCTCTAGAGCGCCCTACGAGCAGTACTTC; D: .; size: .; V: TRBV5-1; J: TRBJ2-7
CDR3: CASSEMSGRAPEQYF; DNA: TGTGCCAGCAGTGAAATGAGCGGGAGGGCCCCCGAGCAGTACTTC; D: TRBD2; size: many; V: TRBV6-1; J: TRBJ2-7
CDR3: CASSYSLEGNEQFF; DNA: TGTGCCAGCAGTTACTCGTTGGAGGGAAATGAGCAGTTCTTC; D: .; size: many; V: TRBV6-5; J: TRBJ2-1
CDR3: CASSLTGGGSNEQFF; DNA: TGTGCCAGCAGCTTAACGGGGGGAGGAAGCAATGAGCAGTTCTTC; D: TRBD2; size: .; V: TRBV11-3; J: TRBJ2-1
CDR3: CASSNSRVLNYEQYF; DNA: TGTGCCAGCTCTAATTCCCGGGTTCTAAACTACGAGCAGTACTTC; D: .; size: .; V: TRBV27; J: TRBJ2-7
CDR3: CASSTGGWEGEQFF; DNA: TGTGCCAGCAGCACAGGGGGGTGGGAGGGAGAGCAGTTCTTC; D: .; size: many; V: TRBV11-2; J: TRBJ2-1
CDR3: CASRVTTGELFF; DNA: TGTGCCAGCAGAGTCACCACCGGGGAGCTGTTTTTT; D: .; size: few; V: TRBV28; J: TRBJ2-2
CDR3: CASSFDPGRSYEQYF; DNA: TGTGCCAGCAGTTTTGACCCCGGCAGATCCTACGAGCAGTACTTC; D: .; size: many; V: TRBV28; J: TRBJ2-7
CDR3: CSVSAGTYEQYF; DNA: TGCAGCGTTTCGGCAGGGACCTACGAGCAGTACTTC; D: .; size: many; V: TRBV29-1; J: TRBJ2-7
CDR3: CASSSLNVGVDTQYF; DNA: TGCGCCAGCAGCTCCCTAAACGTAGGGGTAGATACGCAGTATTTT; D: .; size: many; V: TRBV5-1; J: TRBJ2-3
CDR3: CARREGSNQPQHF; DNA: TGTGCCAGAAGGGAGGGGTCCAATCAGCCCCAGCATTTT; D: .; size: many; V: TRBV27; J: TRBJ1-5